This TCR beta chain was retrieved from a study of T cells in Graves' hyperthyroidism and ophthalmopathy. The CDR3 extends over 15 amino acids. The germline gives CDR1 LGHNA, CDR2 YSLEER. Trimming took off 0 bases at V and 4 bases at J, with 13 bases between the two ends. Points on this clonotype: Its cognate antigen is unknown.

Uncontrolled infection, other autoimmune disease, pregnancy and lactation each barred patients from inclusion. Amplification yielded TCR beta CDR3 regions, with RNA transcripts as the source. The TCR CDR3 was amplified in a first-round RT-PCR using the HTBI primer set. One entry per CDR3 protein results from TCRdb running MiXCR on the multiplex PCR reads. The repertoire has more than 500,000 distinct CDR3 sequences, about 16% of them found once; the top ten carry around 28%. Study-level results: It was a median approximately 7.1 months before onset that the model predicted ophthalmopathy.

This rearrangement joins TRBV4-3 to TRBJ2-7, with D hard to call. Specimen: blood. The TCR sequence derives from a woman aged 30 to 39 with Graves' ophthalmopathy. CDR3 amino acids: CASSQDRNDIYEQYF. The DNA of the CDR3 is TGCGCCAGCAGCCAAGATCGTAACGACATATACGAGCAGTACTTC.